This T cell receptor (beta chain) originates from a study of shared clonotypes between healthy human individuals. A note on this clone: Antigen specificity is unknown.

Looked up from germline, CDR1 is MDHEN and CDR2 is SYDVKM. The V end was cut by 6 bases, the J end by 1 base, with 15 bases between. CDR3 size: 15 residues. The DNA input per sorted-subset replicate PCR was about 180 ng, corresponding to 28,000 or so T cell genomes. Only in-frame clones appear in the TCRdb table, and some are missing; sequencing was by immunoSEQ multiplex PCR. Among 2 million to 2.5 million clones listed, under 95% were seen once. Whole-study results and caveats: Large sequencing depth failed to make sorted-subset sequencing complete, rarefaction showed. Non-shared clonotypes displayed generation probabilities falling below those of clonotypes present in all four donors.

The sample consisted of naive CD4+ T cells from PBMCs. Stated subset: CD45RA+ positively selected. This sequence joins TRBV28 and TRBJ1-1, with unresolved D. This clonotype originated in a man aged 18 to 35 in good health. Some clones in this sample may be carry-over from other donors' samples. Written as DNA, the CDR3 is TGTGCCAGCAGCGCTCCGGACTTGGGGAACACTGAAGCTTTCTTT. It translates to CASSAPDLGNTEAFF.